These 32 T cell receptor beta chains came from one sample sequenced in a study of blood T cell repertoires in COVID-19. TCRdb's copy holds only in-frame clones and misses some; the assay was immunoSEQ multiplex PCR. The sample includes 160,000 or so clones, 70% to 90% of them seen just once. The specimen sequenced was peripheral blood. Source of these receptors: a man aged 40-49 years with acute or convalescent COVID-19.

The chain links TRBV5-1 to TRBJ2-5, with 8 bases matching TRBD2. V shed 4 bases and J 1 base; nucleotides not matched to a gene: 9. The germline CDR1 and CDR2 sequences are SGHRS and YFSETQ. This CDR3 is built from 16 residues. DNA of the CDR3: TGCGCCAGCAGCCCTACTAGCGGAGGAGTCCAAGAGACCCAGTACTTC. As protein: CASSPTSGGVQETQYF.

The chain is built from TRBV3-1 (or the pseudogene TRBV3-2) and TRBJ1-6, with TRBD1 matching over 12 bases. V trimming: 1 base; J trimming: 0 bases; junction bases outside the gene matches: 4. Germline V gene data show CDR1 as LGHDT and CDR2 as YNNKEL (reference sequence). The CDR3 spans 19 residues. The CDR3 nucleotides read TGTGCCAGCAGCCAAGCAGGGACAGGGGGCGCCTCCTATAATTCACCCCTCCACTTT. Amino acid sequence: CASSQAGTGGASYNSPLHF.

The V gene is TRBV2, the J gene TRBJ1-5; tentatively, D is TRBD1 (6 bases). Germline V gene lookup returns CDR1 SNHLY and CDR2 FYNNEI. V was pared by 6 bases and J by 9 bases, with 12 bases between. This CDR3 is 12 amino acids long. The CDR3 nucleotides are TGTGCCAGCAGGGACAGTTTTCCGCCCCAGCATTTT. Encoded protein: CASRDSFPPQHF.

The chain uses TRBV5-1 and TRBJ1-1; 11 nucleotides align to TRBD1. CDR3 length: 16 residues. The germline V gene encodes CDR1 SGHRS and CDR2 YFSETQ. The V gene end was trimmed by 4 bases and the J gene end by 3 bases; junction bases not matched to a gene: 8. CDR3 bases: TGCGCCAGCAGCGCGGGACAGGGGGTGGGTTACACTGAAGCTTTCTTT. It encodes CASSAGQGVGYTEAFF.

This chain joins TRBV5-4 and TRBJ1-4; no reliable D call. CDR3 size: 15 residues. V gave up 0 bases and J gave up 3 bases, with 9 bases separating them. Looked up from germline, CDR1 is SGHNT and CDR2 is YYREEE (reference sequence). The DNA of the CDR3 is TGTGCCAGCAGCTTGGCTTCGGGTGCTAATGAAAAACTGTTTTTT. It yields the protein CASSLASGANEKLFF. The entire variable domain, with the rest obtained from reference TRBV5-4 and TRBJ1-4, is as follows: ETGVTQSPTHLIKTRGQQVTLRCSSQSGHNTVSWYQQALGQGPQFIFQYYREEENGRGNFPPRFSGLQFPNYSSELNVNALELDDSALYLCASSLASGANEKLFFGSGTQLSVL.

This clone was counted only a few times. V usage is TRBV24-1 and J usage is TRBJ1-5, with D possibly matching TRBD1 (5 bases). V lost 9 bases and J lost 0, with 23 bases in between. The CDR3 consists of 18 residues. Germline CDR1 and CDR2: KGHDR and SFDVKD. CDR3 nucleotides: TGTGCCACCCCTAGGTGGGGGGTGAGGGACTATAGCAATCAGCCCCAGCATTTT. It codes for CATPRWGVRDYSNQPQHF.

CDR3 amino acids: CASSPDSVPGQPQHF. DNA for the CDR3: TGTGCCAGCAGCCCCGACTCCGTACCGGGTCAGCCCCAGCATTTT. The chain joins TRBV3-1 (or the pseudogene TRBV3-2) to TRBJ1-5; D is unresolved. V lost 4 bases to trimming and J lost 6 bases, with 16 bases between them. Germline V CDR1 and CDR2: LGHDT, YNNKEL (reference sequence). The CDR3 is 15 amino acids.

The V gene is TRBV20-1, the J gene TRBJ2-7; unclear D gene. V was cut by 3 bases and J by 6 bases, with 12 bases left in between. This CDR3 contains 12 residues. Germline-derived CDR1 and CDR2 are DFQATT and SNEGSKA (reference sequence). CDR3: CSASPDPGEQYF. The CDR3 DNA reads TGCAGTGCTAGTCCCGATCCGGGCGAGCAGTACTTC.

CDR3 nucleotide sequence: TGTGCCAGCAGTGCGGGACTAGCGGGGTCCTCTAGCACAGATACGCAGTATTTT. Translating gives CASSAGLAGSSSTDTQYF. This chain connects TRBV6-1 to TRBJ2-3; 13 bases agree with TRBD2. The CDR3 extends over 18 amino acids. The germline CDR1 and CDR2 sequences are MNHNS and SASEGT. The junction had 7 bases not matched to a gene; V was cut back by 4 bases and J by 0 bases.

J is TRBJ1-1 and V is TRBV5-1, with D perhaps TRBD1 (5 bases). The V gene's germline CDR1 is SGHRS and CDR2 YFSETQ. V shed 4 bases and J shed 1 base, with 11 bases lying between them. The CDR3 runs to 14 residues. The CDR3 reads CASSVSGGNTEAFF. The DNA of the CDR3 is TGCGCCAGCAGCGTCTCGGGGGGGAACACTGAAGCTTTCTTT. The whole variable domain, filled in from reference TRBV5-1 and TRBJ1-1, reads KAGVTQTPRYLIKTRGQQVTLSCSPISGHRSVSWYQQTPGQGLQFLFEYFSETQRNKGNFPGRFSGRQFSNSRSEMNVSTLELGDSALYLCASSVSGGNTEAFFGQGTRLTVV.

The chain has TRBV5-1 and TRBJ2-7; 8 bases map to TRBD1. This CDR3 spans 15 amino acids. With V trimmed by 0 bases and J by 6 bases, 8 bases remained unmatched. Germline V gene lookup returns CDR1 SGHRS and CDR2 YFSETQ. For the CDR3, the DNA is TGCGCCAGCAGCTTGGAAGGACAGGGTAGGGGCGAGCAGTACTTC. It is translated as CASSLEGQGRGEQYF. Full variable domain (missing parts from reference TRBV5-1 and TRBJ2-7): KAGVTQTPRYLIKTRGQQVTLSCSPISGHRSVSWYQQTPGQGLQFLFEYFSETQRNKGNFPGRFSGRQFSNSRSEMNVSTLELGDSALYLCASSLEGQGRGEQYFGPGTRLTVT.

The CDR3 here is CATSDSRRANYGYTF. In nucleotides, the CDR3 is TGTGCCACCAGTGATTCTCGTCGGGCTAACTATGGCTACACCTTC. This chain uses TRBV24-1 with TRBJ1-2; no clear D. The CDR3 covers 15 residues. Germline V gene lookup returns CDR1 KGHDR and CDR2 SFDVKD. The V gene lost 2 bases and the J gene lost 0 bases, with 9 bases spanning the gap.

The rearrangement links TRBV3-1 (or the pseudogene TRBV3-2) to TRBJ1-1; TRBD1 matches 8 bases. The CDR3 runs to 14 residues. Germline CDR1 LGHDT, CDR2 YNNKEL (reference sequence). V lost 5 bases, J lost 6 bases, and 8 bases stayed unmatched. CDR3 protein: CASSRTGQDAEAFF. In nucleotides, the CDR3 is TGTGCCAGCAGCAGGACAGGGCAGGACGCTGAAGCTTTCTTT.

This clone was seen only a few times. The J gene is TRBJ1-5, the V gene TRBV6-5; D is unresolved. Trimming stripped 2 bases from V and 1 base from J, with 9 bases between. The germline V gene has CDR1 MNHEY and CDR2 SVGAGI. The CDR3 spans 15 residues. The CDR3: CASSYAADSNQPQHF. The DNA for the CDR3 is TGTGCCAGCAGTTACGCGGCAGACAGCAATCAGCCCCAGCATTTT.

The rearrangement uses TRBV5-1 and TRBJ1-4, with 9 bases lining up with TRBD1. The germline V gene encodes CDR1 SGHRS and CDR2 YFSETQ. This CDR3 contains 14 residues. With V trimmed by 4 bases and J by 6 bases, 4 bases remained unmatched. The CDR3 here is CASSEGQGDEKLFF. The CDR3, as DNA: TGCGCCAGCAGCGAGGGACAGGGAGATGAAAAACTGTTTTTT.

The chain is built from TRBV19 and TRBJ1-4; the D is unclear. Between the trimmed V and J ends, which lost 3 bases and 0 bases, there was a span of 8 bases. CDR3 length equals 15 residues. The germline V gene has CDR1 LNHDA and CDR2 SQIVND (reference sequence). Here the CDR3 DNA reads TGTGCCAGTAGTATTGGAGTTGCAACTAATGAAAAACTGTTTTTT. It yields the protein CASSIGVATNEKLFF.

The chain recombines TRBV7-2 with TRBJ2-5; a weak D match, TRBD1 (6 bases). The CDR3 length is 15 residues. V lost 0 bases and J 4 bases, leaving 12 bases between the germline ends. Looked up from germline, CDR1 is SGHTA and CDR2 is FQGNSA. In nucleotides, the CDR3 is TGTGCCAGCAGCTTAGCGCAGGGGCCGGCAGAGACCCAGTACTTC. Its translation: CASSLAQGPAETQYF.

The chain combines TRBV6-2 or TRBV6-3 with TRBJ2-5; possibly TRBD1 for D (7 bases). This CDR3 comprises 13 residues. CDR1 and CDR2 (germline): MNHEY, SVGEGT. V lost 5 bases to trimming and J lost 5 bases, with 12 bases between them. The CDR3 region is CASSPQGGETQYF. The CDR3 DNA is TGTGCCAGCAGTCCCCAGGGGGGTGAGACCCAGTACTTC.

This chain links TRBV4-2 with TRBJ2-2, with TRBD1 matching over 7 bases. Unmatched junction bases numbered 7, after V lost 2 bases and J lost 1 base. The germline V gene has CDR1 LGHNA and CDR2 YNFKEQ. The CDR3 sequence is 17 residues long. The CDR3 loop reads CASSQLSGQVNTGELFF. CDR3 DNA sequence: TGTGCCAGCAGCCAACTATCAGGACAGGTGAACACCGGGGAGCTGTTTTTT.

The chain carries TRBV5-1 and TRBJ1-2, with 7 bases that match TRBD1. Germline assignment: CDR1 SGHRS and CDR2 YFSETQ. CDR3 length: 14 residues. V was clipped by 4 bases and J by 8 bases; unmatched bases: 11. Here the CDR3 DNA reads TGCGCCAGCAGCCTTGACAGGGAGTATAGGGGCTACACCTTC. It codes for CASSLDREYRGYTF.

This clone was found once. This sequence joins TRBV6-2 or TRBV6-3 and TRBJ2-1; TRBD2 matches at 10 bases. Per germline, CDR1 MNHEY and CDR2 SVGEGT. The CDR3 totals 15 residues. The V gene end was trimmed by 3 bases and the J gene end by 8 bases; junction bases not matched to a gene: 7. CDR3 nucleotides: TGTGCCAGCAGTTATAGGAGCGGGGGGGCCTATGAGCAGTTCTTC. Protein: CASSYRSGGAYEQFF.

V usage is TRBV14 and J usage is TRBJ1-6; maybe TRBD1 (6 bases). Germline V gene data show CDR1 as SGHDN and CDR2 as FVKESK. CDR3 size: 14 residues. V gave up 3 bases and J gave up 9 bases, with 12 bases separating them. This chain's CDR3 is CASSHRDNPSPLHF. CDR3 DNA: TGTGCCAGCAGCCACCGGGACAATCCTTCACCCCTCCACTTT.

J is TRBJ2-3 and V is TRBV5-1; TRBD2 matches 9 bases. The length of the CDR3 is 13 residues. The germline V gene encodes CDR1 SGHRS and CDR2 YFSETQ. The junction had 4 bases not matched to a gene; V was cut back by 7 bases and J by 4 bases. CDR3 protein: CASRGGGADTQYF. CDR3 sequence (DNA): TGCGCCAGCCGCGGGGGGGGCGCAGATACGCAGTATTTT.

This clone was seen a few times. The V gene is TRBV10-3, the J gene TRBJ1-2; 10 nucleotides agree with TRBD1. The CDR3 sequence is 14 residues long. J gave up 2 bases and V 4 bases, and 1 base lay outside the gene matches. Per the germline V gene, CDR1 is ENHRY and CDR2 is SYGVKD. The CDR3 reads CAISATGGNYGYTF. The CDR3 DNA reads TGTGCCATCAGTGCGACAGGGGGCAACTATGGCTACACCTTC.

Of note for this clone: In the same sample, other DNA sequences code for this CDR3. V is TRBV19 and J is TRBJ2-2; TRBD2 is a possible D gene (5 bases). The length of the CDR3 is 14 residues. V was cut by 6 bases and J by 0 bases, with 8 bases left in between. CDR1 LNHDA and CDR2 SQIVND come from the germline V gene (reference sequence). In DNA form, the CDR3 reads TGTGCCAGTAGGACGGGGTCGAACACCGGGGAGCTGTTTTTT. Protein: CASRTGSNTGELFF.

The CDR3 bases are TGCGCCAGCAGCTTCGGACAGGGCCGGTCGGAGCAGTACTTC. Its translation is CASSFGQGRSEQYF. The chain links TRBV5-1 to TRBJ2-7; 8 nucleotides match TRBD1. J was trimmed by 7 bases and V by 2 bases; bases with no gene match: 8. Germline CDR1 SGHRS, CDR2 YFSETQ. CDR3 length: 14 residues. The whole variable domain, remainder taken from reference TRBV5-1 and TRBJ2-7, is KAGVTQTPRYLIKTRGQQVTLSCSPISGHRSVSWYQQTPGQGLQFLFEYFSETQRNKGNFPGRFSGRQFSNSRSEMNVSTLELGDSALYLCASSFGQGRSEQYFGPGTRLTVT.

The J gene is TRBJ1-2, the V gene TRBV20-1; a possible D gene is TRBD1 (6 bases). This CDR3 has 11 amino acids. Germline V CDR1 and CDR2: DFQATT, SNEGSKA (reference sequence). CDR3 DNA: TGCAGCTCTCAGGGGCAAGGTGGCTACACCTTC. Translation gives CSSQGQGGYTF.

This sequence joins TRBV11-2 and TRBJ2-7; TRBD1 aligns across 10 bases. V was pared by 2 bases and J by 6 bases, with 4 bases of the junction left unmatched. Germline-derived CDR1 and CDR2 are SGHAT and FQNNGV. This CDR3 is 14 amino acids long. The CDR3 spells CASSLTGTGVEQYF. CDR3 DNA: TGTGCCAGCAGCTTAACCGGGACAGGGGTCGAGCAGTACTTC.

The chain links TRBV16 to TRBJ1-3, with TRBD1 matching over 7 bases. Germline trimming cut 4 bases from V and 0 bases from J; bases unmatched to any gene: 9. The CDR3 has 17 amino acids. The germline V gene encodes CDR1 KGHSY and CDR2 FQNENV. The CDR3 reads CASSPAGTVGSGNTIYF. The CDR3 region has the DNA TGTGCCAGCAGCCCGGCCGGGACAGTAGGCTCTGGAAACACCATATATTTT.

J is TRBJ1-1 and V is TRBV19; 10 nucleotides agree with TRBD1. The CDR3 sequence is 15 residues long. Germline V gives CDR1 LNHDA, CDR2 SQIVND (reference sequence). V was clipped by 6 bases and J by 3 bases; unmatched bases: 7. The CDR3 is CASRDDRGRDTEAFF. In DNA, the CDR3 is TGTGCCAGTAGAGACGACAGGGGGCGGGACACTGAAGCTTTCTTT.

This chain links TRBV12-3 or TRBV12-4 with TRBJ1-2; the D is unclear. Trimming cost V 3 bases and J 2 bases, with 7 bases left between them. The CDR3 sequence is 13 residues long. The CDR3 spells CASSLGENYGYTF. The CDR3 bases are TGTGCCAGCAGTTTGGGAGAGAACTATGGCTACACCTTC.

V gene TRBV28 combines with J gene TRBJ2-5; tentative D call: TRBD2 (6 bases). V lost 6 bases and J lost 0, with 8 bases in between. Germline V gene data show CDR1 as MDHEN and CDR2 as SYDVKM. The CDR3 loop spans 13 amino acids. The DNA of the CDR3 is TGTGCCAGCAGACGGGGGAACCAAGAGACCCAGTACTTC. This gives the protein CASRRGNQETQYF.